This TCR beta chain was retrieved from a study of blood T cell repertoires in COVID-19. Study background: The samples span acute and convalescent COVID-19 from the United States, Italy and Spain. PBMCs, B-cell-depleted T cells, or T cells were the source of the cDNA or gDNA that made up the material.

Looked up from germline, CDR1 is MGHRA and CDR2 is YSYEKL. The CDR3 sequence is 17 residues long. V lost 4 bases to trimming and J lost 0 bases; unmatched junction nucleotides: 5. Authors' analysis steps: Nucleated cell counts were estimated from reference gene primer amplification. Sequencing was performed with immunoSEQ multiplex PCR; in TCRdb, only in-frame clones are kept and a portion is missing. That table is the source of V, J and clone size, and D and trimming were worked out from the DNA. The sample holds tens of thousands of clones, roughly 87% seen once. The chain carries TRBV4-1 and TRBJ2-2; 10 positions agree with TRBD1. The sequencing sample was made of peripheral blood. The sequence was obtained from a woman aged 50 to 60 with acute or convalescent COVID-19. CDR3 coding DNA: TGCGCCAGCAGCCCTACCGGGACAGGGGCGAACACCGGGGAGCTGTTTTTT. Translation gives CASSPTGTGANTGELFF.